The 7 T cell receptor beta chains in this list originate from one sample, sequenced in a study of beta chain features in type 1 diabetes. Sequencing targeted expressed TCRB transcripts, as all isolated RNA had been reverse transcribed. Libraries were prepared by immunoSEQ multiplex PCR; TCRdb keeps only in-frame clonotypes and omits some of them. In the table there are roughly 300,000 clones, roughly 8% of which are singletons. Sequencing used central memory CD4+ T cells from blood. These receptors came from a woman between 18 and 29 years old in good health.

The J gene is TRBJ1-5, the V gene TRBV5-1, with D possibly TRBD1 on 6 matching bases. The CDR3 has 15 amino acids. The V end lost 4 bases, the J end lost 0 bases, and 11 bases lay between the germline ends. From germline, CDR1 is SGHRS and CDR2 YFSETQ. CDR3 loop: CASSLGQNSNQPQHF. The CDR3 DNA reads TGCGCCAGCAGCCTCGGACAGAATAGCAATCAGCCCCAGCATTTT.

The chain uses TRBV7-9 and TRBJ1-2; D remains ambiguous. The CDR3 runs 13 residues. V lost 5 bases and J lost 5, with 12 bases in between. Germline V gene data show CDR1 as SEHNR and CDR2 as FQNEAQ (reference sequence). As DNA, the CDR3 is TGTGCCAGCAGCCCGGACGGAACTTATGGCTACACCTTC. Amino acid sequence: CASSPDGTYGYTF.

This clone was detected many times. This chain connects TRBV29-1 to TRBJ2-3; D unclear. The CDR3 loop spans 11 amino acids. V was shortened by 6 bases and J by 2 bases, with 6 bases between the two germline ends. The V gene's germline CDR1 is SQVTM and CDR2 ANQGSEA. The CDR3 sequence: CSVQHTDTQYF. For the CDR3, the DNA is TGCAGCGTCCAGCACACAGATACGCAGTATTTT.

This clone was observed a few times. The same CDR3 is also encoded by other DNA sequences in this sample. The chain has TRBV5-1 and TRBJ2-1, with D uncertain. The CDR3 loop spans 12 amino acids. The germline CDR1 and CDR2 sequences are SGHRS and YFSETQ. Trimming removed 4 bases from V and 7 bases from J, with 9 bases in between. CDR3 sequence: CASSPMGNEQFF. The CDR3 DNA follows: TGCGCCAGCAGCCCAATGGGGAATGAGCAGTTCTTC.

This clone was counted at least ten times. The chain joins TRBV7-2 to TRBJ2-1, with D perhaps TRBD1 (6 bases). The germline V gene encodes CDR1 SGHTA and CDR2 FQGNSA. The V end lost 5 bases, the J end lost 6 bases, and 14 bases lay between the germline ends. This CDR3 is built from 14 residues. CDR3 bases: TGTGCCAGCAGCATCGAACAGGGTGTCAATGAGCAGTTCTTC. Its protein is CASSIEQGVNEQFF.

The genes are TRBV6-1 and TRBJ2-5; a weak D match, TRBD1 (5 bases). Trimming took 2 bases from V and 5 from J, leaving 12 bases between them. Germline V gene data show CDR1 as MNHNS and CDR2 as SASEGT. The CDR3 covers 14 residues. CDR3 in amino acids: CASSEQGSLETQYF. DNA for the CDR3: TGTGCCAGCAGTGAACAGGGATCTCTGGAGACCCAGTACTTC.

This clone showed up just a few times. The chain couples TRBV7-2 to TRBJ2-7, with 10 bases aligning to TRBD1. From germline, CDR1 is SGHTA and CDR2 FQGNSA. The CDR3 is 15 amino acids. V dropped 6 bases and J dropped 3; count of bases not matched to a gene: 8. CDR3 nucleotides: TGTGCCAGCAGGAATCCGGGACAGGGGAACTACGAGCAGTACTTC. It codes for CASRNPGQGNYEQYF.